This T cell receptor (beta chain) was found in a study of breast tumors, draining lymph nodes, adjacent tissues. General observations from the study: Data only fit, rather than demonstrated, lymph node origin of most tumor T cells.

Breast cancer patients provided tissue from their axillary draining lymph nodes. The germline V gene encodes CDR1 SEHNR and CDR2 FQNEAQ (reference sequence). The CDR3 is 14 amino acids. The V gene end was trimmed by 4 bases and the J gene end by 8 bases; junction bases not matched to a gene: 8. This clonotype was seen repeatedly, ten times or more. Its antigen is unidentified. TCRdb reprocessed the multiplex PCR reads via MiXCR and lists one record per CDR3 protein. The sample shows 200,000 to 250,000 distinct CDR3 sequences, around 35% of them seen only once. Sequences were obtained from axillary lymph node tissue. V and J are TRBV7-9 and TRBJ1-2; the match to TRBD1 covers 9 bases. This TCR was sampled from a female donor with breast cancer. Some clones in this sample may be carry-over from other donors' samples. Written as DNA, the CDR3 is TGTGCCAGCAGCTACAACAGGGGGCCGGAGGGCTACACCTTC. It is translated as CASSYNRGPEGYTF.